This T cell receptor (beta chain) derives from a study of PD-1 blockade in classical Hodgkin lymphoma. Study-level results: Diversity in CD4+ TCRs, unlike that measured in CD8+ TCRs, had risen significantly by C4D1. As was reported, newly diagnosed patients showed lower baseline TCR diversity than healthy donors did.

Assay: immunoSEQ multiplex PCR; the TCRdb copy retains only in-frame clones and omits some. The sample contains roughly 61,000 clones, approximately 92% of which appear only once. Brentuximab vedotin exposure varied, and every patient relapsed after autologous stem cell transplantation. The study recorded best responses of complete response, partial response or progressive disease. About this clone itself: The antigen remains undetermined. The germline gene is not matched at one end of the junction; a read error may be the cause.

The CDR3 contains 18 residues. Germline V gene sequence: CDR1 SGHVT, CDR2 SQSDAQ. V and J are TRBV7-4 and TRBJ2-6, with D hard to call. The sample in question was peripheral blood mononuclear cells (PBMCs), obtained at baseline. This TCR came from a human donor with classical Hodgkin lymphoma. The CDR3 protein is CASSNYTSLTKSGQRPDF. The CDR3 region has the DNA TGTGCCAGCAGCAACTATACTTCGCTCACAAAGTCGGGCCAACGTCCTGACTTC.